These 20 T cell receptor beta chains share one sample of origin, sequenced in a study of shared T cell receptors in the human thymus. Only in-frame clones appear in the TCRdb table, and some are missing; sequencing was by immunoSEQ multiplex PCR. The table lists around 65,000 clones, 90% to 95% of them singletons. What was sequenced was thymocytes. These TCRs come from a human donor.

The CDR3 region is CASESNTEAFF. In DNA, the CDR3 is TGTGCCAGCGAGTCCAACACTGAAGCTTTCTTT. The rearrangement uses TRBV6-5 and TRBJ1-1; D is undetermined. The V and J ends lost 8 bases and 2 bases respectively, with 6 bases between them. The V gene's germline CDR1 is MNHEY and CDR2 SVGAGI. The CDR3 has 11 amino acids.

The CDR3 nucleotides read TGTGCCAGCCACTATATCGAGACAAATTCCTACAATGAGCAGTTCTTC. It codes for CASHYIETNSYNEQFF. The gene calls are TRBV27 and TRBJ2-1, with D hard to call. The CDR3 sequence is 16 residues long. Germline V lookup: CDR1 MNHEY, CDR2 SMNVEV (reference sequence). Trimming removed 8 bases at V and 1 base at J, with 18 bases between.

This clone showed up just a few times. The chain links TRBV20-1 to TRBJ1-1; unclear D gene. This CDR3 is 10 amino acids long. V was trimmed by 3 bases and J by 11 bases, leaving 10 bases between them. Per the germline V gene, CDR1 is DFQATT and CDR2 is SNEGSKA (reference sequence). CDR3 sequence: CSASPRPAFF. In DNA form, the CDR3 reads TGCAGTGCTAGTCCTCGACCGGCTTTCTTT.

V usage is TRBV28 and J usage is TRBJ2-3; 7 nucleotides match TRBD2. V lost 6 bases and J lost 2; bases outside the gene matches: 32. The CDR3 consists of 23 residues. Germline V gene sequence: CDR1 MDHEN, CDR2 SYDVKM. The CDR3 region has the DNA TGTGCCAGCAGCTCCCCTCGGTCGGGGGGACTGAAGAGTTCTGGGACCACCACAGATACGCAGTATTTT. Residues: CASSSPRSGGLKSSGTTTDTQYF. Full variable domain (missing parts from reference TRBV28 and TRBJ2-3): DVKVTQSSRYLVKRTGEKVFLECVQDMDHENMFWYRQDPGLGLRLIYFSYDVKMKEKGDIPEGYSVSREKKERFSLILESASTNQTSMYLCASSSPRSGGLKSSGTTTDTQYFGPGTRLTVL.

CDR3 in DNA: TGTGCCAGCAGGGGTCTTCGGACTGGATCCTACAATGAGCAGTTCTTC. Protein sequence: CASRGLRTGSYNEQFF. The V call is TRBV6-6, the J call TRBJ2-1, with D possibly TRBD2 on 5 matching bases. Trimming cost V 6 bases and J 1 base, with 16 bases left between them. The CDR3 length is 16 residues. Germline V gene data show CDR1 as MNHNY and CDR2 as SVGAGI (reference sequence).

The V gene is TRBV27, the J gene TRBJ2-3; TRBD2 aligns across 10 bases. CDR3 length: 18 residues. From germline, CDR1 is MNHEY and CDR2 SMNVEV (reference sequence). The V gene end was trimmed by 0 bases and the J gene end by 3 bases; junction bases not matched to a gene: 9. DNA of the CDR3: TGTGCCAGCAGTTTATCCCTCCCACTAGCGGGGCAAACAGATACGCAGTATTTT. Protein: CASSLSLPLAGQTDTQYF.

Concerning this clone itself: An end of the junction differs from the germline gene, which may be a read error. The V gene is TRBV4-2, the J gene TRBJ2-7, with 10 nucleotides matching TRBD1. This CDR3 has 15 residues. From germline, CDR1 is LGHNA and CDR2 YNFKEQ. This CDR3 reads CASSEEGQGDYEQYF. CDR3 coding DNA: TGTGCCAGCAGCGAAGAAGGACAGGGGGATTACGAGCAGTACTTC.

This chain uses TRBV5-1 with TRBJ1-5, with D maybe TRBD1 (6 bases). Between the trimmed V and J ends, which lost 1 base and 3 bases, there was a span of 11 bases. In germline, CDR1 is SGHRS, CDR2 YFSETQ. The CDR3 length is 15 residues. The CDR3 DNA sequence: TGCGCCAGCAGCTTGTCGGGGGGCCCCAATCAGCCCCAGCATTTT. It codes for CASSLSGGPNQPQHF.

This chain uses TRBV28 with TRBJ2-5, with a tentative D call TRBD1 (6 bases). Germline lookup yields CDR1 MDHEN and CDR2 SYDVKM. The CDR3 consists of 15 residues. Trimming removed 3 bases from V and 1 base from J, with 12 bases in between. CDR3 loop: CASSFRRTAQETQYF. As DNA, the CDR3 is TGTGCCAGCAGTTTTAGACGGACAGCCCAAGAGACCCAGTACTTC.

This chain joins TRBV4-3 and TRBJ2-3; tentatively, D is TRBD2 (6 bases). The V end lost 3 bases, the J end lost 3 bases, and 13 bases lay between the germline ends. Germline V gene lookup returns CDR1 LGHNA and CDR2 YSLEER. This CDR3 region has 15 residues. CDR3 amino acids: CASSHGSLGTDTQYF. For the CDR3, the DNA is TGCGCCAGCAGCCACGGGAGTTTAGGTACAGATACGCAGTATTTT.

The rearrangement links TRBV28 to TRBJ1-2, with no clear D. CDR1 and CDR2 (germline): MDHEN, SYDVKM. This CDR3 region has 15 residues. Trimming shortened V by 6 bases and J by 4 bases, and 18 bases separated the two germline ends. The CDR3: CASRTELAGSYGYTF. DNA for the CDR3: TGTGCCAGCAGAACAGAGTTGGCAGGAAGCTATGGCTACACCTTC.

The CDR3 DNA reads TGTGCCAGCAGTGACGTCGGGGTCTGGGGGGGGGCTCCCCCTGAAGCTTTCTTT. The encoded protein is CASSDVGVWGGAPPEAFF. J is TRBJ1-1 and V is TRBV2, with D possibly matching TRBD1 (6 bases). The CDR3 is 18 amino acids. CDR1 SNHLY and CDR2 FYNNEI come from the germline V gene. Trimming took off 3 bases at V and 6 bases at J, with 26 bases between the two ends.

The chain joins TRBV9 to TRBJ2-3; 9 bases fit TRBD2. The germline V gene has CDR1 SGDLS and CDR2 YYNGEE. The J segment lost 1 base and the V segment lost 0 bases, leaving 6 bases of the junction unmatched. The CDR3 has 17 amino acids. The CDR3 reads CASSVGGGEPGTDTQYF. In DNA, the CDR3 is TGTGCCAGCAGCGTAGGCGGGGGGGAGCCGGGCACAGATACGCAGTATTTT.

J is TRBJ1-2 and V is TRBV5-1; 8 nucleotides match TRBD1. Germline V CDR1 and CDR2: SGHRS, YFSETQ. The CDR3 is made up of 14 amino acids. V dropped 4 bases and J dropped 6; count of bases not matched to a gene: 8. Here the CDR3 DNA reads TGCGCCAGCAGCGTAAGGACAGGGTATAATGGCTACACCTTC. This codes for CASSVRTGYNGYTF.

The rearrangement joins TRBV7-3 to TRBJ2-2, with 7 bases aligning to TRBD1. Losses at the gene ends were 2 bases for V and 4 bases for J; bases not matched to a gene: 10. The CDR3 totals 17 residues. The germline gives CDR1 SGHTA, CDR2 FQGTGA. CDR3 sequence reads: CASSLPQTGKGTGELFF. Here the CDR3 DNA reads TGTGCCAGCAGCTTACCTCAGACAGGGAAGGGCACCGGGGAGCTGTTTTTT.

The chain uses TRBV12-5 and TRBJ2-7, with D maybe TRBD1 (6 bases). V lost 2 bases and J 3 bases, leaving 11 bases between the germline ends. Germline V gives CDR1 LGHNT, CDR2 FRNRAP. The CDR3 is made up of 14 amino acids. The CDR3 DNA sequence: TGTGCTAGTGGTTTGCTTGACAGGTTCTACGAGCAGTACTTC. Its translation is CASGLLDRFYEQYF. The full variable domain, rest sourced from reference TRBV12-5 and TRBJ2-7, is DARVTQTPRHKVTEMGQEVTMRCQPILGHNTVFWYRQTMMQGLELLAYFRNRAPLDDSGMPKDRFSAEMPDATLATLKIQPSEPRDSAVYFCASGLLDRFYEQYFGPGTRLTVT.

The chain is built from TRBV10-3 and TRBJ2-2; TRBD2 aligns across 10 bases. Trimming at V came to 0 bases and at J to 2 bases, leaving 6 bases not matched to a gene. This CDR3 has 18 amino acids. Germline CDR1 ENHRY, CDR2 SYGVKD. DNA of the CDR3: TGTGCCATCAGTGAGTCACTAGCGGGGACAATAAACACCGGGGAGCTGTTTTTT. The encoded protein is CAISESLAGTINTGELFF.

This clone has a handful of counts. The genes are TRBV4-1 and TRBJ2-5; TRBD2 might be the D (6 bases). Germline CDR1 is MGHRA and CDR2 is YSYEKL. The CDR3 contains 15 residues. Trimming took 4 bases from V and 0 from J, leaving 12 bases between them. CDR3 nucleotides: TGCGCCAGCAGCCCGCGGCGGGGTAACCAAGAGACCCAGTACTTC. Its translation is CASSPRRGNQETQYF.

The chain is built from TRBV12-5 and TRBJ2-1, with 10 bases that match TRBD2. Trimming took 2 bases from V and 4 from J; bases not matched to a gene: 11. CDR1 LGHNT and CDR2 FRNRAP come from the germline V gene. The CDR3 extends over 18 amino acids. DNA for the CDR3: TGTGCTAGTGGTTTGACTAGCGGGGCGACCCGTAGTTACAATGAGCAGTTCTTC. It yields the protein CASGLTSGATRSYNEQFF.

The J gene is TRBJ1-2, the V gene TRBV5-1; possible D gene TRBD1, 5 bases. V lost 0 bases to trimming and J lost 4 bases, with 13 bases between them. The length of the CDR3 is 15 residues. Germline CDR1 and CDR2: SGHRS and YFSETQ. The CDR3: CASSLAGVMGYGYTF. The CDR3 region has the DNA TGCGCCAGCAGCTTGGCGGGGGTTATGGGCTATGGCTACACCTTC.